This T cell receptor beta chain was obtained from a study of identical twins. Study observations and caveats: Twins shared beta out-of-frame sequences in excess, but this excess was weaker.

Among all donors, each was a healthy Caucasian. TCRdb itself ran the 5' RACE reads through MiXCR, one entry per CDR3 protein. The sample lists nearly 650,000 distinct CDR3 sequences, just over 7% occurring once. The CDR3 runs 13 residues. V gave up 3 bases and J gave up 7 bases, with 10 bases separating them. This clonotype showed up many times. Its antigen is not known. These same records also appear under a second study, on yellow fever vaccine responses in identical twins.

The V gene is TRBV12-3 or TRBV12-4, the J gene TRBJ2-1; D is unclear. The sequence derives from a woman under 30 in good health. Sequencing input: PBMCs. CDR3 in amino acids: CASSFVGNNEQFF. The CDR3 nucleotides read TGTGCCAGCAGTTTCGTGGGAAATAATGAGCAGTTCTTC.